One sample yielded the 16 T cell receptor beta chains listed below, sequenced in a study of blood T cell repertoires in COVID-19 (dated by TCRdb to the early 2020s). Libraries were built with the immunoSEQ multiplex PCR assay. Imported from immuneACCESS, the table was reduced by TCRdb to in-frame sequences with V and J called. These copies leave out some clones; in studies compared against another copy, an unresolved V gene accounts for under half, and the cause of the remainder is not known. The sample table records around 180,000 clones; 75% to 85% of these occur just once. Roughly an eighth of the sample rests with the top ten. Specimen: peripheral blood. The receptors shown here come from a woman older than 75 with COVID-19, enrolled during active disease.

This chain uses TRBV30 with TRBJ1-5; 11 bases line up with TRBD1. Per germline, CDR1 GTSNPN and CDR2 SVGIG (reference sequence). V gave up 0 bases and J gave up 2 bases; unmatched junction bases: 15. The CDR3 consists of 20 residues. The CDR3 DNA follows: TGTGCCTGGAGTGTACTTAGGGGGACAGGGGGTATTCCGGGCAATCAGCCCCAGCATTTT. As protein: CAWSVLRGTGGIPGNQPQHF.

The chain carries TRBV7-8 and TRBJ1-2, with 11 positions matching TRBD1. There are 15 residues in the CDR3. From germline, CDR1 is SGHVS and CDR2 FQNEAQ. Trimming took 4 bases from V and 5 from J; bases not matched to a gene: 6. DNA of the CDR3: TGTGCCAGCAGCTCCTCCCGGGACAGGGGGTATGGCTACACCTTC. Translation: CASSSSRDRGYGYTF. The full variable domain, completed using reference TRBV7-8 and TRBJ1-2, is GAGVSQSPRYKVAKRGQDVALRCDPISGHVSLFWYQQALGQGPEFLTYFQNEAQLDKSGLPSDRFFAERPEGSVSTLKIQRTQQEDSAVYLCASSSSRDRGYGYTFGSGTRLTVV.

This clone was seen only once. The V gene is TRBV7-8, the J gene TRBJ1-1; 10 bases align to TRBD1. In germline, CDR1 is SGHVS, CDR2 FQNEAQ. With 1 base clipped from V and 4 bases from J, the junction kept 9 bases outside the gene matches. The CDR3 covers 17 residues. CDR3 nucleotide sequence: TGTGCCAGCAGCTTAGTCGGGACAGGGGTTCCCGGCACTGAAGCTTTCTTT. Translating gives CASSLVGTGVPGTEAFF.

V usage is TRBV18 and J usage is TRBJ1-1; 7 bases are shared with TRBD1. The CDR3 runs to 15 residues. The germline V gene encodes CDR1 KGHSH and CDR2 LQKENI. V lost 5 bases, J lost 2 bases, and 8 bases stayed unmatched. The CDR3 is CASSYNTGENTEAFF. The CDR3 nucleotides read TGTGCCAGCTCATACAATACAGGGGAAAACACTGAAGCTTTCTTT.

V usage is TRBV11-2 and J usage is TRBJ2-7; 8 nucleotides agree with TRBD2. CDR1 is SGHAT, CDR2 FQNNGV, per germline. The CDR3 runs 15 residues. V gave up 5 bases and J gave up 0 bases; unmatched junction bases: 6. The CDR3 sequence is CASSPLSGSSYEQYF. The CDR3 DNA sequence: TGTGCCAGCAGCCCCCTGAGCGGGAGCTCCTACGAGCAGTACTTC.

V and J are TRBV2 and TRBJ1-1, with D possibly being TRBD1 (6 bases). The CDR3 loop spans 15 amino acids. Germline CDR1 SNHLY, CDR2 FYNNEI. Trimming took off 4 bases at V and 4 bases at J, with 16 bases between the two ends. CDR3 in DNA: TGTGCCAGCAGTGTTTACAGGGAAGGAGCCACTGAAGCTTTCTTT. Residues: CASSVYREGATEAFF. Based on the CDR3 plus reference TRBV2 and TRBJ1-1, the full variable domain is EPEVTQTPSHQVTQMGQEVILRCVPISNHLYFYWYRQILGQKVEFLVSFYNNEISEKSEIFDDQFSVERPDGSNFTLKIRSTKLEDSAMYFCASSVYREGATEAFFGQGTRLTVV.

The rearrangement links TRBV28 to TRBJ1-1; tentative D call: TRBD1 (6 bases). V was pared by 1 base and J by 11 bases, with 11 bases between. The germline V gene encodes CDR1 MDHEN and CDR2 SYDVKM. The CDR3 has 12 residues. The DNA for the CDR3 is TGTGCCAGCAGTTTATCAGGGGCGAGCGCTTTCTTT. Amino acids: CASSLSGASAFF.

This clone was seen a single time. This chain links TRBV7-2 with TRBJ2-7; 9 bases match TRBD2. This CDR3 is built from 14 residues. Germline V gene lookup returns CDR1 SGHTA and CDR2 FQGNSA. V dropped 4 bases and J dropped 6; count of bases not matched to a gene: 7. The CDR3 loop reads CASSSVAGVSEQYF. The CDR3 bases are TGTGCCAGCAGCTCGGTAGCGGGAGTGTCCGAGCAGTACTTC.

This clone was observed once. The chain combines TRBV10-3 with TRBJ2-1; TRBD2 agrees at 11 bases. V shed 9 bases, J shed 5 bases, and the junction held 0 bases outside the gene matches. The CDR3 runs to 12 residues. Looked up from germline, CDR1 is ENHRY and CDR2 is SYGVKD. CDR3 DNA: TGTGCCATGACTAGCGGGAACAATGAGCAGTTCTTC. This codes for CAMTSGNNEQFF.

This chain uses TRBV6-6 with TRBJ1-1; D uncertain. This CDR3 region has 15 residues. Germline assignment: CDR1 MNHNY and CDR2 SVGAGI (reference sequence). The V end lost 4 bases, the J end lost 2 bases, and 14 bases lay between the germline ends. CDR3: CASSSSLVSNTEAFF. The CDR3, as DNA: TGTGCCAGCAGTTCTTCCCTCGTGTCTAACACTGAAGCTTTCTTT.

J is TRBJ2-7 and V is TRBV6-6; 11 bases map to TRBD1. The CDR3 sequence is 16 residues long. The germline V gene has CDR1 MNHNY and CDR2 SVGAGI (reference sequence). The V and J ends lost 7 bases and 3 bases, in that order; junction bases with no gene match: 11. CDR3 bases: TGTGCCAGCACCCAAAACACGGGACAGGGGGACTACGAGCAGTACTTC. Amino acids: CASTQNTGQGDYEQYF.

This clone appeared a few times. The chain has TRBV23-1 and TRBJ2-1, with TRBD2 matching 7 bases. TRBV23-1 is flagged as an ORF with uncertain function. With 7 bases clipped from V and 6 bases from J, the junction kept 18 bases outside the gene matches. The CDR3 sequence is 17 residues long. In nucleotides, the CDR3 is TGCGCCAGCACTCAGGGAGGCCGATGGGGGGAGGGCAATGAGCAGTTCTTC. Encoded protein: CASTQGGRWGEGNEQFF.

This chain links TRBV6-5 with TRBJ2-7; the match to TRBD1 covers 8 bases. The germline gives CDR1 MNHEY, CDR2 SVGAGI. This CDR3 contains 15 residues. Trimming removed 2 bases from V and 6 bases from J; junction bases left unmatched: 9. CDR3 region: CASSYGAGGFGEQYF. CDR3 nucleotide sequence: TGTGCCAGCAGTTACGGGGCAGGGGGCTTTGGCGAGCAGTACTTC.

This chain uses TRBV11-3 with TRBJ1-6; D is uncertain. The germline V and J ends were trimmed by 4 bases and 6 bases, with 7 bases remaining between them. CDR3 size: 13 residues. Germline V gives CDR1 SGHNT, CDR2 YENEEA. The CDR3 nucleotides are TGTGCCAGCAGCTCCGGACTTAATTCACCCCTCCACTTT. This codes for CASSSGLNSPLHF.

This clone was seen a handful of times. This chain uses TRBV19 with TRBJ2-7, with unresolved D. The germline gives CDR1 LNHDA, CDR2 SQIVND (reference sequence). The V gene lost 1 base and the J gene lost 1 base, with 8 bases spanning the gap. The CDR3 sequence is 14 residues long. This CDR3 reads CASSIVARSYEQYF. Written as DNA, the CDR3 is TGTGCCAGTAGTATAGTTGCCAGATCCTACGAGCAGTACTTC.

This rearrangement joins TRBV11-2 to TRBJ1-4; 9 bases are a match to TRBD1. Losses at the gene ends were 5 bases for V and 3 bases for J; bases not matched to a gene: 4. Germline values: CDR1 SGHAT, CDR2 FQNNGV. The CDR3 runs to 15 residues. The CDR3 here is CASSPGQGSNEKLFF. CDR3 bases: TGTGCCAGCAGCCCAGGACAGGGGTCTAATGAAAAACTGTTTTTT.